The T cell receptor beta chain described here comes from a study of CXCR4 blockade with PD-1 therapy in pancreatic cancer. The table came from immunoSEQ multiplex PCR; TCRdb's copy has only in-frame clones and leaves some out. Among fewer than 3,000 clones, 30% to 40% were seen once, and the ten largest hold 15%. CDR1 and CDR2 from the germline V gene are KGHSH and LQKENI. V was clipped by 6 bases and J by 4 bases; unmatched bases: 7. This CDR3 is built from 14 residues. This clone qualifies as large. Specimen: tumor tissue. The TCR originated in a human donor with pancreatic ductal adenocarcinoma. The gene calls are TRBV18 and TRBJ2-5, with 8 positions matching TRBD1. The CDR3 DNA is TGTGCCAGCTCCTCGACAGGGGCGGCAGAGACCCAGTACTTC. It is translated as CASSSTGAAETQYF.